This TCR beta chain was retrieved from a study of blood T cell repertoires in COVID-19. Only one count was recorded for this clone. Data came from immunoSEQ multiplex PCR; TCRdb stores just in-frame clones and leaves some out. The sample yields about 240,000 clones, roughly 83% seen once. This CDR3 contains 16 residues. Germline loops: CDR1 LGHNA, CDR2 YNFKEQ. Losses at the gene ends were 0 bases for V and 0 bases for J; bases not matched to a gene: 1. The chain couples TRBV4-2 to TRBJ2-1, with 8 nucleotides matching TRBD2. The sequenced material came from peripheral blood. The clonotype originates from an older man with acute or convalescent COVID-19. In DNA form, the CDR3 reads TGTGCCAGCAGCCAAGATACTAGCGGCTCCTACAATGAGCAGTTCTTC. This codes for CASSQDTSGSYNEQFF.